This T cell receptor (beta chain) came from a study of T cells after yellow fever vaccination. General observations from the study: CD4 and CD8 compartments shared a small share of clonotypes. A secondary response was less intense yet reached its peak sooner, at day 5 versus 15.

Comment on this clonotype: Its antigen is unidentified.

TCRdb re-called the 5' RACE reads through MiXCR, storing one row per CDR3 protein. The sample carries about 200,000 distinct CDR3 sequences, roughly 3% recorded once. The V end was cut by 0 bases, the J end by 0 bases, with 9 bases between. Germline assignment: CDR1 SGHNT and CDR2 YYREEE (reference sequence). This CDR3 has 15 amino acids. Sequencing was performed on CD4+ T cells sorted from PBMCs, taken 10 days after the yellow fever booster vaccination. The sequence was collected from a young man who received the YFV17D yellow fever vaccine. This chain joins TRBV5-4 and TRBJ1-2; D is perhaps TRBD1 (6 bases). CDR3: CASSLGGPTNYGYTF. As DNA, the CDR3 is TGTGCCAGCAGCTTGGGGGGGCCAACTAACTATGGCTACACCTTC.